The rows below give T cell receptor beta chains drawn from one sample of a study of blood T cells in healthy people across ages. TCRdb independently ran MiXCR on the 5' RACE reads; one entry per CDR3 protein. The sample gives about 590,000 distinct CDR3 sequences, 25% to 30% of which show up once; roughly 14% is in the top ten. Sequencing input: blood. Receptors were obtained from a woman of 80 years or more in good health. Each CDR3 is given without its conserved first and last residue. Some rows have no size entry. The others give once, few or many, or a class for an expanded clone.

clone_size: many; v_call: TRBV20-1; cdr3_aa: SARDTAGGPYNEQF
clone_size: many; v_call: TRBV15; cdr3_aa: ATSRDRGGVAQY
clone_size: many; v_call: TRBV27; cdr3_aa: ASSVRDRAYEQY
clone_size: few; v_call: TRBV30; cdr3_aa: AYQDGYNEQF
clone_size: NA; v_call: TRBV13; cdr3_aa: ASSNRGSYNEQY
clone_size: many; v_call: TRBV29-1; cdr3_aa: SAGQKETQY
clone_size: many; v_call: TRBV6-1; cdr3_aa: ASWAPRDYNEQF
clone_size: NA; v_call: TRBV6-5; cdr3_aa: ASRDRRATNEKLF
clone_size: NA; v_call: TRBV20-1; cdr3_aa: SASGPMAGYT
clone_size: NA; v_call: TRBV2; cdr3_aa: ASSEGGGEKLF
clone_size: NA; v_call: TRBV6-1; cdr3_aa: ASNKRTSEGEQY
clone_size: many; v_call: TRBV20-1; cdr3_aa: SVPEYRADTQY
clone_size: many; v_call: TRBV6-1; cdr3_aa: ASTTGDGNQPQH
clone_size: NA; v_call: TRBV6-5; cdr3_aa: ASSYSTVSRSHEQF
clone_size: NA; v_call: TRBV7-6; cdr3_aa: ASSSLVEGAGETQF
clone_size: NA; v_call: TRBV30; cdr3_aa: AWSQDNNSPLH
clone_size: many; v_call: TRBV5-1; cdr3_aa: ASSLELQGVATNEKLF
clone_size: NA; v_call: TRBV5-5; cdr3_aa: ASSLAPPAGPRRNTGELF
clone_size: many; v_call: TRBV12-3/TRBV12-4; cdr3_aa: ASSPGLLYNEQF
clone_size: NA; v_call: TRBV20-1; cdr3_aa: SASAPGLDTQY
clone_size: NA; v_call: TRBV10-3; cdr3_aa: AISESSPDGAETQY
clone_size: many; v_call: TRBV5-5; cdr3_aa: ASSFPGLAETQY
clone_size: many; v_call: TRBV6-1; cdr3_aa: ASIFRAEETQY
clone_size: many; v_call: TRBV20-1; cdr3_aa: SAPDGTSGGPMGNEQF
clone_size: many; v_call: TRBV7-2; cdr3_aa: ASSLMGQGFDEQY
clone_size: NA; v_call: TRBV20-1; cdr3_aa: SARANTRGPNRDQETQY
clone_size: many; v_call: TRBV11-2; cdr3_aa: ASSLDRGQRPRTQY
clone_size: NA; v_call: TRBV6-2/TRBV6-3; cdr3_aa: ASNPRGTKPLEAF
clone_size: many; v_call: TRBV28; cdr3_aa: ASSLWGGGNEKLF
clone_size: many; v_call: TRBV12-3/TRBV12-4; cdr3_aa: ASRWTSGGSYNEQF
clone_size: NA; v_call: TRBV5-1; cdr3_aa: ASSLVGGKNYNEQF
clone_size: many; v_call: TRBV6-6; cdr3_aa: ASSYRGQETQY
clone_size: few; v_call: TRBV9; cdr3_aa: ASSVQGFGETQY
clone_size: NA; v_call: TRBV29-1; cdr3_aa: SVVSASSYNEQF
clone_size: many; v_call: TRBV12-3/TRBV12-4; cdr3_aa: ASSLQPNYEQY
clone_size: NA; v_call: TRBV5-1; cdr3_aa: ASSSLPTASGNTIY
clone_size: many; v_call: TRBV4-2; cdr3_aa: ASSRSPGQGAEQY
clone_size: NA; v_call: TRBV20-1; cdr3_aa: SARPGTTYEQY
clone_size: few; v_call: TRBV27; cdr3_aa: ASSPRDRRVNEQY
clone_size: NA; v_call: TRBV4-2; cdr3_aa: ASSQGRTRTGVQETQF
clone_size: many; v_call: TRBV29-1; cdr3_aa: SVGGLTGGVYNEQF
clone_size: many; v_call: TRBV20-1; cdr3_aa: SARRLAGTETQY